Following are 20 T cell receptor beta chains from one sample sequenced in a study of vaccination effects on CD4 cells after COVID-19 (dated by TCRdb to the early 2020s). The ViraFEST assay stimulated PBMC with viral peptide pools and then used TCR sequencing to identify antigen-specific CD4+ T cell clonotypes by expansion. After about 10 days of culture, CD4+ T cells were isolated with the EasySep CD4+ T cell isolation kit. None of the healthy vaccine recipients had a prior SARS-CoV-2 infection, which was confirmed by nucleocapsid antibody tests that came back negative both before and after vaccination. These receptors have no identified antigens. The library was obtained by the immunoSEQ multiplex PCR assay. TCRdb provides this immuneACCESS table in a form limited to in-frame rearrangements. Some clones are lacking; in checked studies, under half of them reflect an unresolved V gene, and why the rest are absent is not known. In this sample the table shows roughly 63,000 clones, over 70% of which occur a single time. The ten largest make up 3% to 4% of the sample.

Sequencing was performed on CD4+ T cells from PBMCs cultured with HCoV-OC43 spike peptides, taken before COVID-19 vaccination. What the cell subset or site label conveys for this sample: HCoV-OC43 spike overlapping peptide pool stimulation. The source is a human donor who received a COVID-19 vaccine.

The chain is built from TRBV4-3 and TRBJ2-3, with D unclear. With 0 bases removed from V and 6 bases from J, the gap between germline ends came to 19 bases. The CDR3 covers 17 residues. Germline CDR1 LGHNA, CDR2 YSLEER. The CDR3 nucleotides are TGCGCCAGCAGCCAAGAGTTCGTGGCACTCAGATGGGATACGCAGTATTTT. Translating it yields CASSQEFVALRWDTQYF.

The chain couples TRBV7-2 to TRBJ2-3; D is unresolved. CDR1 and CDR2 from the germline V gene are SGHTA and FQGNSA. The V end was cut by 3 bases, the J end by 1 base, with 14 bases between. The CDR3 runs 16 residues. CDR3 sequence reads: CASSLTRLMGTDTQYF. The CDR3 DNA is TGTGCCAGCAGCTTGACCCGGCTTATGGGCACAGATACGCAGTATTTT.

This clone was seen just once. The chain is built from TRBV2 and TRBJ2-5; D tentatively fits TRBD1 or TRBD2 (5 bases each). Trimming pared 2 bases from V and 7 bases from J, leaving 29 bases between. The CDR3 length is 19 residues. Germline CDR1 SNHLY, CDR2 FYNNEI. The CDR3 DNA is TGTGCCAGCAGTGAAACCCCTCCAGTATACCGGGGCCCTGGCGGGACCCAGTACTTC. Translating it yields CASSETPPVYRGPGGTQYF. The entire variable domain, with the rest obtained from reference TRBV2 and TRBJ2-5, is as follows: EPEVTQTPSHQVTQMGQEVILRCVPISNHLYFYWYRQILGQKVEFLVSFYNNEISEKSEIFDDQFSVERPDGSNFTLKIRSTKLEDSAMYFCASSETPPVYRGPGGTQYFGPGTRLLVL.

This chain connects TRBV27 to TRBJ1-5; tentative D call: TRBD1 (5 bases). Looked up from germline, CDR1 is MNHEY and CDR2 is SMNVEV (reference sequence). V lost 2 bases and J 6 bases, leaving 14 bases between the germline ends. CDR3 size: 15 residues. CDR3 coding DNA: TGTGCCAGCAGTTTAGGGGACGGAGGGATTCAGCCCCAGCATTTT. This sequence encodes CASSLGDGGIQPQHF.

This clone was found a few times. The chain recombines TRBV7-3 with TRBJ2-2; possibly TRBD2 for D (5 bases). Looked up from germline, CDR1 is SGHTA and CDR2 is FQGTGA. The germline V and J ends were trimmed by 5 bases and 6 bases, with 16 bases remaining between them. The CDR3 spans 15 residues. The CDR3 spells CASSPGQRAAGELFF. The CDR3 bases are TGTGCCAGCAGCCCCGGCCAGAGGGCCGCCGGGGAGCTGTTTTTT.

This sequence joins TRBV2 and TRBJ2-1, with TRBD2 matching over 16 bases. V gave up 3 bases and J gave up 7 bases; unmatched junction bases: 3. CDR3 length: 16 amino acids. Per germline, CDR1 SNHLY and CDR2 FYNNEI. The CDR3 DNA is TGTGCCAGCAGTGAGGGACTAGCGGGGGGGCAGAATGAGCAGTTCTTC. Translation gives CASSEGLAGGQNEQFF.

The V and J genes are TRBV3-1 (or the pseudogene TRBV3-2) and TRBJ2-5; 11 nucleotides match TRBD1. Looked up from germline, CDR1 is LGHDT and CDR2 is YNNKEL (reference sequence). This CDR3 has 16 amino acids. Trimming removed 1 base from V and 3 bases from J; junction bases left unmatched: 4. The CDR3 protein is CASSQGTGGGEETQYF. The CDR3 DNA reads TGTGCCAGCAGCCAAGGGACAGGGGGCGGCGAAGAGACCCAGTACTTC.

This clone was counted a few times. The chain uses TRBV11-2 and TRBJ2-7; no clear D. This CDR3 has 12 residues. Per the germline V gene, CDR1 is SGHAT and CDR2 is FQNNGV. V was cut by 4 bases and J by 0 bases, with 4 bases left in between. CDR3 amino acids: CASSSISYEQYV. As DNA, the CDR3 is TGTGCCAGCAGCTCAATCTCCTACGAGCAGTACGTC.

This sequence joins TRBV5-1 and TRBJ1-4, with a possible D match to TRBD1 (5 bases). The V gene lost 2 bases and the J gene lost 4 bases, with 12 bases spanning the gap. The CDR3 contains 15 residues. CDR1 SGHRS and CDR2 YFSETQ come from the germline V gene. CDR3 amino acids: CASSFSGRDNEKLFF. The CDR3 region has the DNA TGCGCCAGCAGCTTCTCCGGCAGGGATAATGAAAAACTGTTTTTT.

This clone has only a few counts. The V and J genes are TRBV27 and TRBJ2-2; D gene ambiguous. The V end was cut by 3 bases, the J end by 0 bases, with 17 bases between. The CDR3 contains 18 residues. Germline values: CDR1 MNHEY, CDR2 SMNVEV (reference sequence). In DNA, the CDR3 is TGTGCCAGCAGTTTCCTACTATTTTCGACGGCGAACACCGGGGAGCTGTTTTTT. It codes for CASSFLLFSTANTGELFF.

The chain uses TRBV28 and TRBJ1-3, with D perhaps matching TRBD1 (6 bases). CDR3 size: 14 residues. V was clipped by 2 bases and J by 2 bases, with 7 bases between them. Germline CDR1 reads MDHEN; CDR2 reads SYDVKM. CDR3 sequence reads: CASSLGGPGNTIYF. The DNA of the CDR3 is TGTGCCAGCAGTTTAGGGGGCCCTGGAAACACCATATATTTT.

This clone was detected a few times. This chain connects TRBV4-1 to TRBJ1-2; 10 bases align to TRBD1. The V segment lost 5 bases and the J segment 6 bases; nucleotides outside the gene matches: 3. The CDR3 has 13 residues. From germline, CDR1 is MGHRA and CDR2 YSYEKL. CDR3 DNA: TGCGCCAGCAGCTCGACAGGGGGCCATGGCTACACCTTC. It specifies CASSSTGGHGYTF.

This clone was counted between two and nine times. The chain is built from TRBV30 and TRBJ2-1; TRBD1 or TRBD2 may be the D gene (5 bases each). Germline V gene lookup returns CDR1 GTSNPN and CDR2 SVGIG (reference sequence). V lost 0 bases and J 10 bases, leaving 10 bases between the germline ends. This CDR3 comprises 12 residues. The DNA for the CDR3 is TGTGCCTGGAGTGTTGTCCGGGACGAGCAGTTCTTC. Encoded protein: CAWSVVRDEQFF.

The chain carries TRBV6-5 and TRBJ1-1; the D is unclear. Trimming removed 4 bases at V and 5 bases at J, with 11 bases between. This CDR3 comprises 13 residues. Germline loops: CDR1 MNHEY, CDR2 SVGAGI. CDR3 sequence reads: CASSWEIGTEAFF. DNA of the CDR3: TGTGCCAGCAGTTGGGAGATAGGTACTGAAGCTTTCTTT.

The chain is built from TRBV4-2 and TRBJ1-2; no definite D call. The CDR3 extends over 14 amino acids. Germline loops: CDR1 LGHNA, CDR2 YNFKEQ. V was pared by 4 bases and J by 1 base, with 10 bases between. CDR3 sequence reads: CASSPTVDNYGYTF. The CDR3 DNA is TGTGCCAGCAGCCCTACGGTAGATAACTATGGCTACACCTTC.

This chain links TRBV2 with TRBJ1-3, with D unclear. This CDR3 contains 16 residues. The germline V gene has CDR1 SNHLY and CDR2 FYNNEI. The V gene lost 1 base and the J gene lost 0 bases, with 10 bases spanning the gap. The CDR3 loop is CASSEVTVLSGNTIYF. CDR3 coding DNA: TGTGCCAGCAGTGAAGTCACAGTTCTCTCTGGAAACACCATATATTTT.

The V and J genes are TRBV7-9 and TRBJ1-1; maybe TRBD1 (5 bases). Germline assignment: CDR1 SEHNR and CDR2 FQNEAQ (reference sequence). The ends were cut back, 8 bases at V and 3 bases at J, with 16 bases in the middle. The CDR3 is 14 amino acids. The CDR3 sequence: CASPNQARDTEAFF. CDR3 nucleotides: TGTGCCAGCCCCAATCAAGCCAGGGACACTGAAGCTTTCTTT. The whole variable domain, filled in from reference TRBV7-9 and TRBJ1-1, reads DTGVSQNPRHKITKRGQNVTFRCDPISEHNRLYWYRQTLGQGPEFLTYFQNEAQLEKSRLLSDRFSAERPKGSFSTLEIQRTEQGDSAMYLCASPNQARDTEAFFGQGTRLTVV.

The chain has TRBV5-1 and TRBJ2-5; TRBD2 matches at 8 bases. J lost 4 bases, V lost 1 base, and 6 bases had no gene match. The CDR3 totals 15 residues. CDR1 and CDR2 (germline): SGHRS, YFSETQ. CDR3 protein: CASSLWRGDGETQYF. The CDR3 DNA reads TGCGCCAGCAGCTTGTGGCGGGGGGATGGAGAGACCCAGTACTTC.

This clone was counted a single time. This sequence joins TRBV29-1 and TRBJ2-6; D may be TRBD1 or TRBD2 (5 bases each). The germline V and J ends were trimmed by 6 bases and 1 base, with 7 bases remaining between them. Germline CDR1 and CDR2: SQVTM and ANQGSEA. This CDR3 comprises 13 residues. CDR3 nucleotide sequence: TGCAGCGTGGGGGTATCTGGGGCCAACGTCCTGACTTTC. Protein: CSVGVSGANVLTF.

This clone was detected only a few times. The gene calls are TRBV9 and TRBJ1-5, with D unclear. Looked up from germline, CDR1 is SGDLS and CDR2 is YYNGEE. V lost 0 bases and J lost 4, with 11 bases in between. The CDR3 sequence is 15 residues long. DNA for the CDR3: TGTGCCAGCAGCGTAGATATGAGCCCGAATCAGCCCCAGCATTTT. Protein: CASSVDMSPNQPQHF.